The subject of this entry is one T cell receptor (beta chain). Its antigen is currently unknown. The data were obtained in a study of shared clonotypes between healthy human individuals. General study findings and limits: Estimated clonotype richness was generally higher in naive than memory subsets.

Clones were sequenced by immunoSEQ multiplex PCR, and TCRdb holds only the in-frame ones, with some missing. The table lists about 820,000 clones, almost 95% of them singletons. V lost 0 bases and J lost 2, with 16 bases in between. Looked up from germline, CDR1 is SGHRS and CDR2 is YFSETQ. The CDR3 sequence is 17 residues long. Terminally differentiated effector memory CD45RA+ cells were excluded by CCR7 positive selection of CD45RO-negative cells. V usage is TRBV5-1 and J usage is TRBJ2-3; a possible D gene is TRBD1 (6 bases). The receptor comes from a young man in good health. The sequenced sample was naive CD8+ T cells sorted from blood. The CDR3 sequence: CASSLVGGLPTTDTQYF. CDR3 DNA: TGCGCCAGCAGCTTGGTTGGGGGCCTTCCAACCACAGATACGCAGTATTTT.